Each of the 27 T cell receptor beta chains below was sequenced from the same sample in a study of blood T cell repertoires in COVID-19. The data were produced by immunoSEQ multiplex PCR, yet TCRdb's version contains in-frame clones alone and is incomplete. In the table there are approximately 300,000 clones, more than 75% of which are singletons. The sample was peripheral blood. These receptors were taken from a woman in her fifties or sixties with active or convalescent COVID-19.

This chain connects TRBV4-2 to TRBJ2-5; TRBD2 matches 12 bases. The CDR3 runs to 17 residues. V gave up 1 base and J gave up 3 bases; unmatched junction bases: 6. Germline-derived CDR1 and CDR2 are LGHNA and YNFKEQ. CDR3 in amino acids: CASSQAQLAGGEETQYF. In nucleotides, the CDR3 is TGTGCCAGCAGCCAAGCCCAACTAGCGGGGGGTGAAGAGACCCAGTACTTC.

The CDR3 loop is CASAGPYNEKLFF. As DNA, the CDR3 is TGTGCCAGTGCAGGGCCTTATAATGAAAAACTGTTTTTT. The chain is built from TRBV27 and TRBJ1-4, with D tentatively TRBD1 (5 bases). CDR3 length equals 13 residues. The V end lost 9 bases, the J end lost 4 bases, and 12 bases lay between the germline ends. The germline CDR1 and CDR2 sequences are MNHEY and SMNVEV (reference sequence).

The chain uses TRBV28 and TRBJ1-2, with a tentative D call TRBD1 (6 bases). Germline CDR1 reads MDHEN; CDR2 reads SYDVKM. This CDR3 spans 15 amino acids. With 3 bases removed from V and 3 bases from J, the gap between germline ends came to 14 bases. The CDR3 here is CASSFGFGGDYGYTF. In DNA, the CDR3 is TGTGCCAGCAGTTTTGGGTTTGGGGGCGACTATGGCTACACCTTC.

V usage is TRBV12-3 or TRBV12-4 and J usage is TRBJ2-3; no clear D. The CDR3 is 11 amino acids. The V end was cut by 3 bases, the J end by 6 bases, with 4 bases between. The CDR3 loop is CASSFEDTQYF. The CDR3 DNA reads TGTGCCAGCAGTTTTGAGGATACGCAGTATTTT.

The chain uses TRBV28 and TRBJ2-5; 8 bases are a match to TRBD2. The length of the CDR3 is 12 residues. The germline V gene has CDR1 MDHEN and CDR2 SYDVKM. V lost 10 bases to trimming and J lost 4 bases; unmatched junction nucleotides: 5. CDR3 coding DNA: TGTGCCACCGGGGGGGCGCGAGAGACCCAGTACTTC. Translation gives CATGGARETQYF.

This chain joins TRBV4-3 and TRBJ2-7; 7 nucleotides match TRBD2. Trimming cost V 3 bases and J 3 bases; bases outside gene matches: 8. Germline assignment: CDR1 LGHNA and CDR2 YSLEER. The CDR3 spans 15 residues. The CDR3 spells CASSQGGDAIYEQYF. The CDR3 region has the DNA TGCGCCAGCAGCCAGGGGGGGGATGCTATCTACGAGCAGTACTTC.

V gene TRBV5-1 combines with J gene TRBJ1-1, with 7 nucleotides matching TRBD1. This CDR3 region has 14 residues. CDR1 and CDR2 (germline): SGHRS, YFSETQ. With 4 bases clipped from V and 2 bases from J, the junction kept 5 bases outside the gene matches. The DNA of the CDR3 is TGCGCCAGCAGCCCGGACAGGATTAACACTGAAGCTTTCTTT. It translates to CASSPDRINTEAFF.

The rearrangement joins TRBV28 to TRBJ2-1, with 13 bases aligning to TRBD2. CDR1 is MDHEN and CDR2 is SYDVKM in the germline V gene. Unmatched junction bases numbered 5, after V lost 5 bases and J lost 4 bases. This CDR3 is 16 amino acids long. The DNA of the CDR3 is TGTGCCAGCAGTCTGACGACTAGCGGGAGGTACAATGAGCAGTTCTTC. The encoded protein is CASSLTTSGRYNEQFF.

The sample holds one count of this clone. V usage is TRBV19 and J usage is TRBJ1-5, with 9 bases identical to TRBD1. The CDR3 totals 15 residues. CDR1 is LNHDA and CDR2 is SQIVND in the germline V gene (reference sequence). V shed 8 bases and J 1 base; nucleotides not matched to a gene: 6. CDR3: CASGGQGMSNQPQHF. The CDR3 nucleotides are TGTGCCAGTGGCGGACAGGGGATGAGCAATCAGCCCCAGCATTTT. The full variable domain, with the rest looked up from reference TRBV19 and TRBJ1-5, is DGGITQSPKYLFRKEGQNVTLSCEQNLNHDAMYWYRQDPGQGLRLIYYSQIVNDFQKGDIAEGYSVSREKKESFPLTVTSAQKNPTAFYLCASGGQGMSNQPQHFGDGTRLSIL.

Only a few counts were recorded for this clone. V gene TRBV9 combines with J gene TRBJ1-5, with a weak D call TRBD1 (6 bases). CDR1 and CDR2 from the germline V gene are SGDLS and YYNGEE. The V gene lost 3 bases and the J gene lost 7 bases, with 14 bases spanning the gap. The CDR3 runs to 14 residues. This CDR3 is CASSANTGIQPQHF. The CDR3 DNA follows: TGTGCCAGCAGCGCCAATACAGGGATCCAGCCCCAGCATTTT. Based on the CDR3 plus reference TRBV9 and TRBJ1-5, the full variable domain is DSGVTQTPKHLITATGQRVTLRCSPRSGDLSVYWYQQSLDQGLQFLIQYYNGEERAKGNILERFSAQQFPDLHSELNLSSLELGDSALYFCASSANTGIQPQHFGDGTRLSIL.

The V call is TRBV27, the J call TRBJ2-3; no firm D call. The germline V and J ends were trimmed by 3 bases and 4 bases, with 8 bases remaining between them. The CDR3 spans 13 residues. In germline, CDR1 is MNHEY, CDR2 SMNVEV (reference sequence). The CDR3 nucleotides are TGTGCCAGCAGTTTTGCTAGAGCAGATACGCAGTATTTT. This codes for CASSFARADTQYF.

The V call is TRBV9, the J call TRBJ2-7, with a possible D match to TRBD2 (5 bases). The germline V gene encodes CDR1 SGDLS and CDR2 YYNGEE. The ends were cut back, 6 bases at V and 3 bases at J, with 25 bases in the middle. This CDR3 is 17 amino acids long. CDR3 in amino acids: CASMHDKQSPRDYEQYF. The DNA for the CDR3 is TGTGCCAGCATGCATGACAAGCAATCACCTCGGGACTACGAGCAGTACTTC.

V gene TRBV6-5 combines with J gene TRBJ1-2, with D unclear. This CDR3 contains 13 residues. The germline CDR1 and CDR2 sequences are MNHEY and SVGAGI. Trimming stripped 6 bases from V and 2 bases from J, with 10 bases between. The DNA of the CDR3 is TGTGCCAGCAGCTCGGGGTGGAACTATGGCTACACCTTC. Translation: CASSSGWNYGYTF.

The chain carries TRBV6-5 and TRBJ1-5, with a weak D call TRBD1 (5 bases). Per germline, CDR1 MNHEY and CDR2 SVGAGI. Trimming left V 5 bases short and J 1 base short, with 12 bases between. CDR3 length equals 15 residues. The DNA of the CDR3 is TGTGCCAGCAGTCGCCGACAGCAGAGCAATCAGCCCCAGCATTTT. Amino acids: CASSRRQQSNQPQHF.

The chain is built from TRBV28 and TRBJ1-2; TRBD1 matches 8 bases. V shed 3 bases, J shed 5 bases, and the junction held 5 bases outside the gene matches. Germline-derived CDR1 and CDR2 are MDHEN and SYDVKM. The CDR3 covers 14 residues. CDR3 region: CASSFAGGDYGYTF. In DNA, the CDR3 is TGTGCCAGCAGTTTCGCAGGGGGCGATTATGGCTACACCTTC.

V gene TRBV10-3 combines with J gene TRBJ2-7; TRBD1 matches at 10 bases. Germline CDR1 and CDR2: ENHRY and SYGVKD. V shed 4 bases and J 3 bases; nucleotides not matched to a gene: 9. The CDR3 extends over 16 amino acids. The CDR3 region is CAISGSRTGGVYEQYF. CDR3 DNA: TGTGCCATCAGTGGTTCTAGGACAGGGGGGGTCTACGAGCAGTACTTC.

There are a few counts of this clone. The chain employs TRBV5-5 and TRBJ1-1; 7 bases map to TRBD1. Germline loops: CDR1 SGHKS, CDR2 YYEKEE (reference sequence). J was trimmed by 4 bases and V by 4 bases; bases with no gene match: 4. CDR3 length: 13 amino acids. The CDR3 DNA reads TGTGCCAGCAGCCGGGACAGCGGCACTGAAGCTTTCTTT. It specifies CASSRDSGTEAFF.

At least ten counts were recorded for this clone. The chain joins TRBV14 to TRBJ2-4; 8 bases are shared with TRBD2. CDR3 length: 15 residues. Trimming cost V 4 bases and J 9 bases; bases outside gene matches: 11. Germline CDR1 and CDR2: SGHDN and FVKESK. The CDR3, as DNA: TGTGCCAGCAGCCGAGGACTAGCTTTTGGCGGCATTCAGTACTTC. It translates to CASSRGLAFGGIQYF.

This chain joins TRBV25-1 and TRBJ1-1; D is unclear. The CDR3 consists of 14 residues. Germline values: CDR1 MGHDK, CDR2 SYGVNS. V was pared by 3 bases and J by 0 bases, with 8 bases between. The CDR3: CASSDPRMNTEAFF. The CDR3 nucleotides are TGTGCCAGCAGTGACCCCAGAATGAACACTGAAGCTTTCTTT.

Only a few counts were recorded for this clone. The V gene is TRBV10-3, the J gene TRBJ2-7, with 8 nucleotides matching TRBD1. This CDR3 contains 13 residues. Germline CDR1 ENHRY, CDR2 SYGVKD. With 3 bases clipped from V and 7 bases from J, the junction kept 5 bases outside the gene matches. The CDR3 loop reads CAISDLQGAEQYF. The CDR3 nucleotides are TGTGCCATCAGTGATCTCCAGGGGGCAGAGCAGTACTTC.

This chain connects TRBV19 to TRBJ2-3; D uncertain. Germline values: CDR1 LNHDA, CDR2 SQIVND (reference sequence). This CDR3 has 14 amino acids. V lost 6 bases, J lost 3 bases, and 13 bases lay in between. CDR3 sequence (DNA): TGTGCCAGTAGCATCTCCATACTTACAGATACGCAGTATTTT. Residues: CASSISILTDTQYF.

This sequence joins TRBV6-5 and TRBJ1-1; D remains ambiguous. This CDR3 spans 15 amino acids. V lost 3 bases and J 0 bases, leaving 11 bases between the germline ends. Germline CDR1 and CDR2: MNHEY and SVGAGI. The CDR3 DNA is TGTGCCAGCAGTTATGGACTGTCGATGAACACTGAAGCTTTCTTT. Encoded protein: CASSYGLSMNTEAFF.

The chain couples TRBV27 to TRBJ1-5, with D maybe TRBD1 (6 bases). From germline, CDR1 is MNHEY and CDR2 SMNVEV (reference sequence). V was cut by 5 bases and J by 3 bases, with 11 bases left in between. The CDR3 has 14 residues. CDR3 amino acids: CASSPDRNNQPQHF. In DNA, the CDR3 is TGTGCCAGCAGTCCGGACAGAAACAATCAGCCCCAGCATTTT.

The chain recombines TRBV18 with TRBJ2-1, with D tentatively TRBD1 (5 bases). There are 15 residues in the CDR3. V was trimmed by 2 bases and J by 4 bases, leaving 12 bases between them. Germline V lookup: CDR1 KGHSH, CDR2 LQKENI. The CDR3 nucleotides are TGTGCCAGCTCACCAGTACAGGCCGGGTACAATGAGCAGTTCTTC. It specifies CASSPVQAGYNEQFF.

The chain links TRBV28 to TRBJ2-1, with TRBD2 matching 8 bases. J gave up 1 base and V 10 bases, and 12 bases lay outside the gene matches. CDR1 is MDHEN and CDR2 is SYDVKM in the germline V gene. CDR3 length equals 16 residues. DNA for the CDR3: TGTGCCACGGGGGGGACTGCGAGAGGGTCCTACAATGAGCAGTTCTTC. Its translation is CATGGTARGSYNEQFF.

V and J are TRBV18 and TRBJ1-5; weak D call: TRBD1 (5 bases). The germline V and J ends were trimmed by 6 bases and 3 bases, with 15 bases remaining between them. Germline-derived CDR1 and CDR2 are KGHSH and LQKENI. This CDR3 contains 15 residues. CDR3 sequence: CASSDLEGVNQPQHF. CDR3 DNA: TGTGCCAGCTCGGACCTGGAAGGGGTCAATCAGCCCCAGCATTTT. Based on the CDR3 plus reference TRBV18 and TRBJ1-5, the full variable domain is NAGVMQNPRHLVRRRGQEARLRCSPMKGHSHVYWYRQLPEEGLKFMVYLQKENIIDESGMPKERFSAEFPKEGPSILRIQQVVRGDSAAYFCASSDLEGVNQPQHFGDGTRLSIL.

The J gene is TRBJ1-3, the V gene TRBV21-1; TRBD1 is the table's D call and was not checked against the DNA. TRBV21-1 is reported as a pseudogene. There are 15 residues in the CDR3. Here the CDR3 reads CAFITGECSGNTIYF. The CDR3 DNA sequence: TGTGCCTTCATTACAGGGGAATGCTCTGGAAACACCATATATTTT.